A selection of T cell receptor beta chains follows, all from one sample in a study of human T cells and chemical hapten exposure. TCRdb redid the calling of the RACE reads with MiXCR, one entry per CDR3 protein. The sample yields some 54,000 distinct CDR3 sequences, 9.9% seen once. The sequencing here drew on whole blood, taken in connection with sensitization to the hapten diphenylcyclopropenone (DPC). These receptors all come from a woman aged 45-59 years with alopecia areata. Some clones in this sample may be carry-over from other donors' samples. CDR3s include the opening cysteine and the closing phenylalanine or tryptophan. Each record gives: J gene, clone size, D gene, V gene, CDR3 protein, CDR3 DNA. The D gene is left open where the match is weak. The listing skips clone size in some rows; elsewhere it reads once, few, many or a size class.

TRBJ1-5 | many | - | TRBV7-2 | CASRRASNQPQHF | TGTGCCAGCAGACGGGCTAGCAATCAGCCCCAGCATTTT
TRBJ1-5 | many | - | TRBV3-1 | CASSFREANQPQHF | TGTGCCAGCAGCTTCCGGGAGGCCAATCAGCCCCAGCATTTT
TRBJ2-1 | many | - | TRBV6-2/TRBV6-3 | CASSYSRDGSYNEQFF | TGTGCCAGCAGTTACTCACGGGACGGCTCCTACAATGAGCAGTTCTTC
TRBJ2-2 | many | TRBD2 | TRBV29-1 | CSGFTSANTGELFF | TGCAGCGGTTTCACTAGCGCAAACACCGGGGAGCTGTTTTTT
TRBJ2-7 | - | - | TRBV28 | CASSFGTLGYEQYF | TGTGCCAGCAGTTTCGGGACTCTCGGCTACGAGCAGTACTTC
TRBJ2-3 | few | TRBD2 | TRBV2 | CASNFGLAGTYTQYF | TGTGCCAGCAATTTCGGACTAGCGGGGACGTATACGCAGTATTTT
TRBJ1-1 | few | - | TRBV28 | CASSLARTEAFF | TGTGCCAGCAGTTTGGCGAGAACTGAAGCTTTCTTT
TRBJ2-1 | few | TRBD1 | TRBV18 | CASSPRQGFNEQFF | TGTGCCAGCTCACCCCGACAGGGGTTCAATGAGCAGTTCTTC
TRBJ2-1 | - | - | TRBV6-5 | CASTLDNEQFF | TGTGCCAGCACTCTGGACAATGAGCAGTTCTTC
TRBJ2-1 | few | TRBD1 | TRBV7-2 | CASSSTGVRRNEQFF | TGTGCCAGCAGCTCAACAGGGGTTCGCCGCAATGAGCAGTTCTTC
TRBJ2-5 | - | TRBD1 | TRBV18 | CASSPGTDQETQYF | TGTGCCAGCTCACCAGGGACAGACCAAGAGACCCAGTACTTC
TRBJ1-2 | many | - | TRBV4-1 | CASSPRANDGYTF | TGCGCCAGTAGCCCCAGGGCCAACGATGGCTACACCTTC
TRBJ2-7 | few | - | TRBV29-1 | CSVEAYSESYEQYF | TGCAGCGTTGAAGCATATTCAGAGTCCTACGAGCAGTACTTC
TRBJ1-1 | few | TRBD1 | TRBV7-2 | CASSRQGSEAFF | TGTGCCAGCTCTAGACAGGGTTCAGAAGCTTTCTTT
TRBJ1-2 | - | - | TRBV7-8 | CASSLVLRPEGFYGYTF | TGTGCCAGCAGCTTAGTTCTTCGCCCCGAAGGCTTCTATGGCTACACCTTC